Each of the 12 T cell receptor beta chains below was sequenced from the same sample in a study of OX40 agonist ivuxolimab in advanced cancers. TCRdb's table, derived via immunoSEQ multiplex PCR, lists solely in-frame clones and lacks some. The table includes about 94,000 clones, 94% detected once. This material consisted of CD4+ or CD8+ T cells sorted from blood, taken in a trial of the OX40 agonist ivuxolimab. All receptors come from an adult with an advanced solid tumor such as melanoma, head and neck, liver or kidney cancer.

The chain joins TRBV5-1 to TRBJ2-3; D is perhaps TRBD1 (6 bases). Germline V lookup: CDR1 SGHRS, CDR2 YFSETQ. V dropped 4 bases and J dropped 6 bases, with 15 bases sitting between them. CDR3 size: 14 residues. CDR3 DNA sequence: TGCGCCAGCAGCGGGAAGACAGGCATCGATACGCAGTATTTT. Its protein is CASSGKTGIDTQYF.

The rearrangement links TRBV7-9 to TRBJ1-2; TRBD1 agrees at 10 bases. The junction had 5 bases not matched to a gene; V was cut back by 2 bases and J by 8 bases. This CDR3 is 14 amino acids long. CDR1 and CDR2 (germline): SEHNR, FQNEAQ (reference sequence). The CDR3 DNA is TGTGCCAGCAGCTTATCCGGGACAGGGGTCGGCTACACCTTC. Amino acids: CASSLSGTGVGYTF.

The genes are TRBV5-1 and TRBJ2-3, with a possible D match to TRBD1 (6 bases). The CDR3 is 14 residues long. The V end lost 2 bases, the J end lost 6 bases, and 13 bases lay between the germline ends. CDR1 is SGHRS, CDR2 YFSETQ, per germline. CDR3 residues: CASSLSWTADTQYF. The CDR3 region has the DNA TGCGCCAGCAGCTTATCCTGGACAGCGGATACGCAGTATTTT. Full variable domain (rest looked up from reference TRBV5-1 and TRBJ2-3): KAGVTQTPRYLIKTRGQQVTLSCSPISGHRSVSWYQQTPGQGLQFLFEYFSETQRNKGNFPGRFSGRQFSNSRSEMNVSTLELGDSALYLCASSLSWTADTQYFGPGTRLTVL.

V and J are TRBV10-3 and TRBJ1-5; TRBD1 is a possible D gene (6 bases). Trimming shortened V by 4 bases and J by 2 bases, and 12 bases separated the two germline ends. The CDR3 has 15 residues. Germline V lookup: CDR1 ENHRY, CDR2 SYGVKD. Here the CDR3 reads CAISGTAGGNQPQHF. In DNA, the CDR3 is TGTGCCATCAGTGGGACAGCGGGAGGCAATCAGCCCCAGCATTTT.

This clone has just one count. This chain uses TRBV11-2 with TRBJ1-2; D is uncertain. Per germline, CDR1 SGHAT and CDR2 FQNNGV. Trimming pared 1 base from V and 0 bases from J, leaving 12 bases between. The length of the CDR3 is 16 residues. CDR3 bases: TGTGCCAGCAGCTTAGCTGCAGCTACAGCTAACTATGGCTACACCTTC. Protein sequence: CASSLAAATANYGYTF.

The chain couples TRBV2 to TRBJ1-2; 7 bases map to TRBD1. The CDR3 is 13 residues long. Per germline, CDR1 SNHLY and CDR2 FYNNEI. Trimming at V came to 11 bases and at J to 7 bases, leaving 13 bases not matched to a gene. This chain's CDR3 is CARSEGAAGGYTF. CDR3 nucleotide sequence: TGTGCCCGGAGCGAGGGGGCGGCGGGTGGCTACACCTTC.

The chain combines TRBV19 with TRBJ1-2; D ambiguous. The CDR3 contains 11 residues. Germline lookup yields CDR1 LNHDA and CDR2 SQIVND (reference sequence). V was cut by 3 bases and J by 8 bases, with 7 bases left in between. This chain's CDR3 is CASSIGVGYTF. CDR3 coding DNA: TGTGCCAGTAGTATCGGGGTCGGCTACACCTTC.

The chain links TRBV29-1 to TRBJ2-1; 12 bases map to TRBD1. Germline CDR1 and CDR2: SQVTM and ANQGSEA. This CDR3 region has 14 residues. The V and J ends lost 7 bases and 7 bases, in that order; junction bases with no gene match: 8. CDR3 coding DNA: TGCAGCGCCGGGGACAGGGGGCGAAGTAATGAGCAGTTCTTC. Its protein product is CSAGDRGRSNEQFF.

CDR3 in DNA: TGCAGCGTAGAGGACAGGGGGAACACTGAAGCTTTCTTT. It encodes CSVEDRGNTEAFF. The rearrangement uses TRBV29-1 and TRBJ1-1; 9 bases map to TRBD1. Germline CDR1 is SQVTM and CDR2 is ANQGSEA. V lost 6 bases to trimming and J lost 1 base; unmatched junction nucleotides: 3. This CDR3 contains 13 residues.

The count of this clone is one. CDR3 residues: CASSLWGDSSYEQYF. The CDR3 nucleotides are TGTGCCAGCAGTTTATGGGGGGACAGCTCCTACGAGCAGTACTTC. The chain links TRBV27 to TRBJ2-7, with TRBD1 as a possible D gene (7 bases). V was pared by 1 base and J by 0 bases, with 10 bases between. The CDR3 extends over 15 amino acids. CDR1 and CDR2 from the germline V gene are MNHEY and SMNVEV (reference sequence).

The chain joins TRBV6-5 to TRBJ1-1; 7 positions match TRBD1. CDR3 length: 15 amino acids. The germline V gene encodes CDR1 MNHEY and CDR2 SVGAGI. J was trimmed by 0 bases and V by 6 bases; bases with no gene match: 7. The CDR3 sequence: CASRQAGTVNTEAFF. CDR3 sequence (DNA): TGTGCCAGCAGACAGGCCGGGACAGTGAACACTGAAGCTTTCTTT.

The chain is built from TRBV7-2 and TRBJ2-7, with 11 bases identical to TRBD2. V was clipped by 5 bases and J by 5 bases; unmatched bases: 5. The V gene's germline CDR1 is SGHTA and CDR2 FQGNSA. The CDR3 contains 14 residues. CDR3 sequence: CASSLGLAGDEQYF. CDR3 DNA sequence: TGTGCCAGCAGCCTCGGACTAGCGGGCGACGAGCAGTACTTC.